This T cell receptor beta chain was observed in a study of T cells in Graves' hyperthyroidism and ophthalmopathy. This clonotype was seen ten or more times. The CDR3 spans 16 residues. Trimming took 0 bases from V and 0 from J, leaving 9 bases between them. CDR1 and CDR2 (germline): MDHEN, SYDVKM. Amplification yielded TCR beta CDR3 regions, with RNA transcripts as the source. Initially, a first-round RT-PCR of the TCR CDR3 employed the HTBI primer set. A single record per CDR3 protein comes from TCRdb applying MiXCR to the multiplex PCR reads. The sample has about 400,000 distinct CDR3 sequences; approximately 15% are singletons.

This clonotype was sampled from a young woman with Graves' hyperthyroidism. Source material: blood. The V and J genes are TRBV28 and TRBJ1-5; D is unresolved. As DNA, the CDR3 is TGTGCCAGCAGTTTATGGAGGACGCCTAGCAATCAGCCCCAGCATTTT. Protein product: CASSLWRTPSNQPQHF.